The source of this T cell receptor beta chain is a study of T cells after posttransplantation cyclophosphamide. Study results and limitations: Later post-transplant blood repertoires were often dominated by donor CD8+ memory clones.

Note on this clone: What it binds is not known.

Sequencing used immunoSEQ multiplex PCR; TCRdb keeps in-frame clones, though not all of them. This sample carries 20,000 to 30,000 clones and no singletons, and approximately 1.5% goes to the top ten. The sequence was obtained from a man aged 50 to 60 in good health, CMV-negative, and a related stem cell transplant donor. What was sequenced was PBMCs.

In DNA, the CDR3 is TGTGCCTGGCGGCGACAGGCCCGCACGGGAGATACGCAGTATTTT. The encoded protein is CAWRRQARTGDTQYF. This chain links TRBV30 with TRBJ2-3; perhaps TRBD1 as D (6 bases). V was clipped by 5 bases and J by 5 bases, with 20 bases between them. The CDR3 spans 15 residues. Germline CDR1 reads GTSNPN; CDR2 reads SVGIG (reference sequence).